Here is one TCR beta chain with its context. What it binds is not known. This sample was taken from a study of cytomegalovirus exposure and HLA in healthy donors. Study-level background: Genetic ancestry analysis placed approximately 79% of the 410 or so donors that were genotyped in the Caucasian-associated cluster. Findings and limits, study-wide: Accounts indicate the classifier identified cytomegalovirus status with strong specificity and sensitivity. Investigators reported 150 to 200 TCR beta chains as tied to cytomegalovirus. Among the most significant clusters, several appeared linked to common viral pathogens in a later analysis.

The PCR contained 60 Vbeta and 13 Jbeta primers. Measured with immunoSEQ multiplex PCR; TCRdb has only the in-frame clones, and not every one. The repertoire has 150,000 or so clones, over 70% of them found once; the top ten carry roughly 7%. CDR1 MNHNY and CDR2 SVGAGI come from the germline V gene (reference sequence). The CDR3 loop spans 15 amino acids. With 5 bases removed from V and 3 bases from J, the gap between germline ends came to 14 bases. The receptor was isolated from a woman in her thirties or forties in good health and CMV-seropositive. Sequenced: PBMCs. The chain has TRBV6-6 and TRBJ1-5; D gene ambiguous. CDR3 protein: CASSPPPTINQPQHF. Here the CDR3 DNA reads TGTGCCAGCAGTCCACCTCCGACAATCAATCAGCCCCAGCATTTT.